This TCR beta chain was sequenced during a study of human T cells and chemical hapten exposure. Whole-study context: Diphenylcyclopropenone was administered weekly to the scalp of patients throughout the roughly 22-week study.

As regards this clonotype: The target antigen is unknown.

Study-level findings and limits: Expanded TCRs were compared with controls, and the expanded TCRs formed significantly more large CDR3 similarity clusters. Sensitization with DPC brought no change to TCRs above 1 in 1000 in frequency.

The library labeled individual cDNA molecules by adding unique molecular identifiers to them. TCRdb used MiXCR to reprocess the RACE reads, holding one entry per CDR3 protein. The repertoire consists of 210,000 or so distinct CDR3 sequences, with around 25% occurring once and the leading ten covering around 2.5%. The time point denotes: patch test 3, about 24 weeks after DPC sensitization. The treatment was: therapeutic diphenylcyclopropenone sensitization with weekly scalp DPC. CDR1 is ENHRY and CDR2 is SYGVKD in the germline V gene. The CDR3 spans 11 residues. With 2 bases removed from V and 6 bases from J, the gap between germline ends came to 4 bases.

The chain is built from TRBV10-3 and TRBJ1-1, with D unresolved. Source: whole blood, taken in connection with sensitization to the hapten diphenylcyclopropenone (DPC). This sequence was found in a woman aged 40 to 49 with alopecia areata. Some clones in this sample may be carry-over from other donors' samples. As DNA, the CDR3 is TGTGCCATCAGTGAGGGCTCTGAAGCTTTCTTT. The encoded protein is CAISEGSEAFF.